These 16 T cell receptor beta chains originate from one sample sequenced in a study of technical replicates of blood from several donors. This table comes from immunoSEQ multiplex PCR, and its TCRdb copy is limited to in-frame clones, with some not included. The sample lists 50,000 to 65,000 clones, approximately 92% occurring once. Sequenced input: PBMCs. The source of these receptors is a human donor in good health. Some clones in this sample may be carry-over from other donors' samples.

The chain employs TRBV16 and TRBJ2-7, with a possible D match to TRBD2 (5 bases). Looked up from germline, CDR1 is KGHSY and CDR2 is FQNENV. The V end was cut by 5 bases, the J end by 4 bases, with 15 bases between. The CDR3 consists of 14 residues. DNA for the CDR3: TGTGCCAGCAGCAAGACTAACTCGGGATACGAGCAGTACTTC. Its protein is CASSKTNSGYEQYF.

V gene TRBV19 combines with J gene TRBJ2-3; D perhaps matches TRBD2 (6 bases). The V end was cut by 3 bases, the J end by 4 bases, with 14 bases between. The CDR3 sequence is 15 residues long. CDR1 and CDR2 (germline): LNHDA, SQIVND (reference sequence). In DNA form, the CDR3 reads TGTGCCAGTAGTATTGAGAGGGAGGTCGCAGATACGCAGTATTTT. It specifies CASSIEREVADTQYF.

The rearrangement uses TRBV2 and TRBJ2-4, with TRBD1 matching over 10 bases. Germline V gives CDR1 SNHLY, CDR2 FYNNEI. The CDR3 is 15 amino acids. J lost 9 bases, V lost 6 bases, and 11 bases had no gene match. Here the CDR3 reads CASRPRQGAFSIQYF. The DNA for the CDR3 is TGTGCCAGCAGACCTAGACAGGGGGCTTTTAGCATTCAGTACTTC.

V usage is TRBV5-6 and J usage is TRBJ2-5; 8 bases map to TRBD1. Trimming at V came to 4 bases and at J to 5 bases, leaving 10 bases not matched to a gene. The CDR3 runs to 15 residues. CDR1 is SGHDT and CDR2 is YYEEEE in the germline V gene. This CDR3 reads CASSQGQARWETQYF. The CDR3 DNA is TGTGCCAGCAGCCAGGGACAGGCTAGGTGGGAGACCCAGTACTTC.

The CDR3 spells CASQSEGPINEQYF. CDR3 coding DNA: TGTGCCAGCCAGTCGGAGGGCCCGATTAACGAGCAGTACTTC. The rearrangement links TRBV27 to TRBJ2-7; perhaps TRBD2 as D (6 bases). CDR3 length: 14 amino acids. V was pared by 8 bases and J by 5 bases, with 19 bases between. Germline CDR1 MNHEY, CDR2 SMNVEV (reference sequence).

This chain links TRBV7-9 with TRBJ2-1; 11 positions agree with TRBD2. The CDR3 covers 16 residues. Trimming at V came to 4 bases and at J to 8 bases, leaving 10 bases not matched to a gene. Per the germline V gene, CDR1 is SEHNR and CDR2 is FQNEAQ (reference sequence). The CDR3 loop is CASSSQTSGSWYEQFF. DNA of the CDR3: TGTGCCAGCAGCTCACAAACTAGCGGGAGTTGGTATGAGCAGTTCTTC. The full variable domain, with the rest looked up from reference TRBV7-9 and TRBJ2-1, is DTGVSQNPRHKITKRGQNVTFRCDPISEHNRLYWYRQTLGQGPEFLTYFQNEAQLEKSRLLSDRFSAERPKGSFSTLEIQRTEQGDSAMYLCASSSQTSGSWYEQFFGPGTRLTVL.

CDR3 in amino acids: CASRGQGASNYGYTF. The CDR3 nucleotides are TGTGCCAGTAGGGGACAGGGGGCAAGTAACTATGGCTACACCTTC. The gene calls are TRBV19 and TRBJ1-2; TRBD1 aligns across 12 bases. Germline V gene sequence: CDR1 LNHDA, CDR2 SQIVND (reference sequence). The V and J ends lost 6 bases and 1 base, in that order; junction bases with no gene match: 3. The length of the CDR3 is 15 residues.

The chain recombines TRBV2 with TRBJ2-7, with TRBD1 matching over 9 bases. Germline lookup yields CDR1 SNHLY and CDR2 FYNNEI. The CDR3 sequence is 14 residues long. Trimming cost V 1 base and J 4 bases; bases outside gene matches: 2. Here the CDR3 reads CASSEGGQGYEQYF. The CDR3 nucleotides are TGTGCCAGCAGTGAAGGGGGACAGGGTTACGAGCAGTACTTC.

The rearrangement uses TRBV19 and TRBJ1-5; 7 nucleotides match TRBD1. Germline CDR1 reads LNHDA; CDR2 reads SQIVND (reference sequence). J lost 5 bases, V lost 7 bases, and 17 bases had no gene match. The CDR3 length is 17 residues. CDR3 nucleotides: TGTGCCAGTATCCCGAGGATTACCGGGACAGCATATCAGCCCCAGCATTTT. Translation: CASIPRITGTAYQPQHF.

The V call is TRBV19, the J call TRBJ2-3; 8 bases are a match to TRBD2. CDR1 is LNHDA and CDR2 is SQIVND in the germline V gene (reference sequence). The CDR3 totals 13 residues. V shed 6 bases and J 7 bases; nucleotides not matched to a gene: 6. Here the CDR3 reads CASRISGTNTQYF. CDR3 nucleotide sequence: TGTGCCAGTAGGATTAGCGGGACGAATACGCAGTATTTT.

The rearrangement links TRBV11-3 to TRBJ1-1; the match to TRBD1 covers 8 bases. Germline trimming cut 4 bases from V and 5 bases from J; bases unmatched to any gene: 9. Germline V gene data show CDR1 as SGHNT and CDR2 as YENEEA. The CDR3 covers 15 residues. The CDR3 sequence: CASSYTTGGGTEAFF. The CDR3 DNA is TGTGCCAGCAGCTACACTACAGGGGGAGGAACTGAAGCTTTCTTT.

CDR3 region: CASSKLAGGPGGELFF. The CDR3 DNA reads TGTGCCAGCAGCAAACTAGCGGGGGGGCCTGGCGGGGAGCTGTTTTTT. V gene TRBV7-9 combines with J gene TRBJ2-2; 13 positions agree with TRBD2. The germline CDR1 and CDR2 sequences are SEHNR and FQNEAQ (reference sequence). V lost 5 bases to trimming and J lost 7 bases; unmatched junction nucleotides: 7. The CDR3 is 16 residues long.

The rearrangement joins TRBV5-1 to TRBJ2-5, with 9 positions matching TRBD2. The CDR3 is 15 residues long. J gave up 2 bases and V 1 base, and 3 bases lay outside the gene matches. Germline V gene data show CDR1 as SGHRS and CDR2 as YFSETQ. The CDR3 DNA is TGCGCCAGCAGCTTGTCAGCGGGGGGACAAGAGACCCAGTACTTC. Protein product: CASSLSAGGQETQYF. Drawing the rest from reference TRBV5-1 and TRBJ2-5, the complete variable domain is KAGVTQTPRYLIKTRGQQVTLSCSPISGHRSVSWYQQTPGQGLQFLFEYFSETQRNKGNFPGRFSGRQFSNSRSEMNVSTLELGDSALYLCASSLSAGGQETQYFGPGTRLLVL.

J is TRBJ1-1 and V is TRBV4-2; 11 bases map to TRBD1. J was trimmed by 6 bases and V by 4 bases; bases with no gene match: 7. The germline V gene has CDR1 LGHNA and CDR2 YNFKEQ. CDR3 length equals 15 residues. For the CDR3, the DNA is TGTGCCAGCAGCCCGGGGGACAGGGGGTCGGCTGAAGCTTTCTTT. Protein: CASSPGDRGSAEAFF.

The gene calls are TRBV30 and TRBJ1-2; TRBD1 aligns across 9 bases. Germline V gene data show CDR1 as GTSNPN and CDR2 as SVGIG (reference sequence). V was clipped by 3 bases and J by 7 bases; unmatched bases: 9. The CDR3 totals 14 residues. The CDR3 DNA reads as TGTGCCTGGAGACATACAGGGGGCCGGCGTGGCTACACCTTC. Translated, it gives CAWRHTGGRRGYTF.

V gene TRBV11-1 combines with J gene TRBJ2-1, with D possibly TRBD2 on 8 matching bases. This CDR3 contains 18 residues. Germline values: CDR1 SGHAT, CDR2 FQDESV (reference sequence). The V and J ends lost 5 bases and 8 bases respectively, with 28 bases between them. CDR3 loop: CASSPRQGAGGSFYEQFF. The CDR3 coding sequence is TGTGCCAGCAGCCCCCGACAGGGTGCGGGAGGTAGCTTTTATGAGCAGTTCTTC.